This T cell receptor (beta chain) was observed in a study of CD8+ T cells in alopecia areata. Following extraction, RNA underwent reverse transcription to cDNA, which served as the sequencing template. TCRdb's table, derived via immunoSEQ multiplex PCR, lists solely in-frame clones and lacks some. The data hold 150,000 or so clones, with about 56% observed a single time. General study findings and limits: Relative to normal scalp, lesional scalp, especially alopecia totalis/universalis, showed higher clonality. Amid tofacitinib therapy, many expanded lesional clones stayed present in scalp and blood.

This clone was found a few times. The antigen remains unidentified. CDR1 MNHEY and CDR2 SMNVEV come from the germline V gene (reference sequence). CDR3 size: 12 residues. The V end lost 6 bases, the J end lost 6 bases, and 10 bases lay between the germline ends. Treatment described: oral pan-JAK inhibitor, 5-10 mg twice daily. As part of sample collection, lesional scalp punch biopsies and peripheral blood were taken from alopecia areata patients. The sequencing used CD8+ T cells sorted from blood, collected at week 4, from a patient treated with tofacitinib. The clonotype was recovered from a human donor with alopecia areata. V and J are TRBV27 and TRBJ2-3; D call uncertain. This CDR3 is CASSHTYDTQYF. CDR3 coding DNA: TGTGCCAGCAGCCACACCTATGATACGCAGTATTTT.